These 28 T cell receptor beta chains share one sample of origin, sequenced in a study of blood T cells in healthy people across ages. Sample-barcoded 5' priming and a J-beta primer mix drove a second PCR of 7 to 11 cycles. TCRdb re-analysed the 5' RACE reads in MiXCR, keeping a single row per CDR3 protein. The sample shows around 1.5 million distinct CDR3 sequences, 40% to 50% of them seen only once. Sequenced input: blood. These TCRs come from a woman aged 18 to 35 in good health.

The V call is TRBV12-3 or TRBV12-4, the J call TRBJ2-2; no definite D call. CDR3 size: 13 residues. V was cut by 6 bases and J by 5 bases, with 10 bases left in between. Here the CDR3 DNA reads TGTGCCAGCAGCCCCTCGTCAACCGGGGAGCTGTTTTTT. It translates to CASSPSSTGELFF.

On this clonotype: This may be a read error, as it is one base from a much larger clone. J is TRBJ2-5 and V is TRBV20-1, with TRBD2 identical over 11 bases. V lost 5 bases and J lost 3; bases outside the gene matches: 2. The germline CDR1 and CDR2 sequences are DFQATT and SNEGSKA (reference sequence). This CDR3 spans 13 amino acids. The CDR3 sequence: CSASLAGEETQYF. CDR3 nucleotides: TGCAGTGCTTCACTAGCGGGAGAAGAGACCCAGTACTTC.

The gene calls are TRBV30 and TRBJ2-3, with 13 bases aligning to TRBD2. This CDR3 region has 17 residues. Germline V gene data show CDR1 as GTSNPN and CDR2 as SVGIG (reference sequence). J lost 1 base, V lost 2 bases, and 6 bases had no gene match. CDR3 sequence: CAWSWGLAGSGTDTQYF. In DNA form, the CDR3 reads TGTGCCTGGAGTTGGGGACTAGCGGGATCGGGCACAGATACGCAGTATTTT.

Notes on this clonotype: A junction end diverges from the germline sequence, so it may reflect a read error. V gene TRBV12-3 or TRBV12-4 combines with J gene TRBJ1-2; D unclear. The CDR3 covers 14 residues. CDR3 amino acids: CASSYGGSNSGYTF. The CDR3, as DNA: TGTGCCAGCAGTTATGGAGGTTCTAACTCTGGCTACACCTTC.

This sequence joins TRBV6-5 and TRBJ1-2, with unresolved D. V lost 0 bases, J lost 2 bases, and 7 bases lay in between. The V gene's germline CDR1 is MNHEY and CDR2 SVGAGI. The CDR3 has 14 amino acids. CDR3 in DNA: TGTGCCAGCAGTTACTCCCCTGAGAACTATGGCTACACCTTC. Residues: CASSYSPENYGYTF.

V is TRBV20-1 and J is TRBJ2-5; D is unresolved. This CDR3 spans 14 amino acids. Germline V gene sequence: CDR1 DFQATT, CDR2 SNEGSKA (reference sequence). The V gene lost 0 bases and the J gene lost 1 base, with 9 bases spanning the gap. Here the CDR3 reads CSAREPVIQETQYF. CDR3 nucleotides: TGCAGTGCTAGAGAGCCGGTAATCCAAGAGACCCAGTACTTC.

The chain links TRBV28 to TRBJ1-2; D remains unclear. V lost 4 bases and J lost 4, with 16 bases in between. Germline loops: CDR1 MDHEN, CDR2 SYDVKM. The CDR3 consists of 15 residues. CDR3 nucleotides: TGTGCCAGCAGTTCCGTAGACCGTACCCCCTATGGCTACACCTTC. Protein: CASSSVDRTPYGYTF.

This clonotype was observed once. This rearrangement joins TRBV29-1 to TRBJ1-4; no reliable D call. The CDR3 length is 15 residues. CDR1 and CDR2 from the germline V gene are SQVTM and ANQGSEA. V was clipped by 4 bases and J by 3 bases, with 15 bases between them. As DNA, the CDR3 is TGCAGCGTTGTGAGTCGGGAGGGATCTAATGAAAAACTGTTTTTT. Amino acid sequence: CSVVSREGSNEKLFF.

This CDR3 reads CASSVLRGRNYYGYTF. CDR3 nucleotide sequence: TGTGCCAGCAGTGTATTGCGGGGGCGTAACTATTATGGCTACACCTTC. V usage is TRBV2 and J usage is TRBJ1-2; tentative D call: TRBD1 (6 bases). The CDR3 consists of 16 residues. Germline V CDR1 and CDR2: SNHLY, FYNNEI. Trimming removed 4 bases at V and 5 bases at J, with 20 bases between.

The CDR3 DNA reads as TGTGCCAGCAGGATGCAGAAAATCAGCAATCAGCCCCAGCATTTT. It translates to CASRMQKISNQPQHF. The rearrangement joins TRBV12-3 or TRBV12-4 to TRBJ1-5; D is uncertain. The CDR3 is 15 residues long. V lost 6 bases and J 1 base, leaving 13 bases between the germline ends.

This clonotype was recorded a few times. This chain uses TRBV6-1 with TRBJ2-1; 9 bases align to TRBD1. The germline CDR1 and CDR2 sequences are MNHNS and SASEGT. V gave up 0 bases and J gave up 5 bases; unmatched junction bases: 2. The CDR3 extends over 15 amino acids. In DNA form, the CDR3 reads TGTGCCAGCAGTGAAGCGGGACAGGGTAACAATGAGCAGTTCTTC. Amino acids: CASSEAGQGNNEQFF.

The rearrangement joins TRBV14 to TRBJ1-2, with TRBD1 matching over 7 bases. The CDR3 spans 15 residues. J lost 4 bases, V lost 4 bases, and 9 bases had no gene match. Germline V gene data show CDR1 as SGHDN and CDR2 as FVKESK. CDR3 sequence: CASSPGGGVLYGYTF. The CDR3 nucleotides read TGTGCCAGCAGCCCAGGGGGGGGAGTACTCTATGGCTACACCTTC.

This clonotype came up a few times. The chain combines TRBV20-1 with TRBJ2-3; 14 nucleotides match TRBD2. J was trimmed by 2 bases and V by 6 bases; bases with no gene match: 7. This CDR3 contains 16 residues. Germline CDR1 DFQATT, CDR2 SNEGSKA (reference sequence). The CDR3 sequence is CSARRTSGGLTDTQYF. CDR3 in DNA: TGCAGTGCCCGAAGGACTAGCGGGGGGCTCACAGATACGCAGTATTTT.

The rearrangement uses TRBV20-1 and TRBJ2-1; TRBD2 matches 8 bases. The length of the CDR3 is 15 residues. Germline assignment: CDR1 DFQATT and CDR2 SNEGSKA (reference sequence). V lost 6 bases and J lost 8; bases outside the gene matches: 15. In DNA form, the CDR3 reads TGCAGTGCCCGAGAGCCGGGAGGGCCGGGCGATGAGCAGTTCTTC. This gives the protein CSAREPGGPGDEQFF.

The CDR3 region has the DNA TGTGCCAGCAGCTTAAGGATTAGCGGGTACACAGATACGCAGTATTTT. It yields the protein CASSLRISGYTDTQYF. The chain has TRBV7-9 and TRBJ2-3; TRBD2 matches 7 bases. The CDR3 has 16 residues. Per germline, CDR1 SEHNR and CDR2 FQNEAQ (reference sequence). Trimming at V came to 2 bases and at J to 2 bases, leaving 7 bases not matched to a gene.

The rearrangement uses TRBV7-2 and TRBJ2-5, with 10 bases matching TRBD2. Germline V gives CDR1 SGHTA, CDR2 FQGNSA. J was trimmed by 11 bases and V by 5 bases; bases with no gene match: 17. CDR3 size: 16 residues. This CDR3 is CTSSLKGLARGYEQYF. CDR3 nucleotides: TGTACCAGCAGCCTAAAGGGACTAGCGAGAGGCTATGAGCAGTACTTC.

This rearrangement joins TRBV6-1 to TRBJ1-3; 8 bases agree with TRBD1. Trimming took 10 bases from V and 4 from J; bases not matched to a gene: 12. The CDR3 has 15 amino acids. Germline V gene sequence: CDR1 MNHNS, CDR2 SASEGT. The CDR3 DNA is TGTGCCACCTCAATCTGGACAGGGTCGGGAAACACCATATATTTT. Its protein is CATSIWTGSGNTIYF.

On this clonotype itself: A much larger clonotype is one base distant, so this may be a read error. The chain joins TRBV3-1 to TRBJ2-1, with TRBD1 matching over 8 bases. Per germline, CDR1 LGHDT and CDR2 YNNKEL (reference sequence). The CDR3 sequence is 13 residues long. Losses at the gene ends were 3 bases for V and 10 bases for J; bases not matched to a gene: 5. The CDR3: CASSHGQGNEQFF. CDR3 bases: TGTGCCAGCAGCCATGGACAGGGAAACGAGCAGTTCTTC.

The chain uses TRBV11-2 and TRBJ2-3, with D perhaps given as TRBD1 or TRBD2 (5 bases each). Germline lookup yields CDR1 SGHAT and CDR2 FQNNGV. Trimming removed 4 bases at V and 5 bases at J, with 10 bases between. The CDR3 contains 13 residues. The CDR3 nucleotides are TGTGCCAGCAGCTGGGGGACGGAAGATACGCAGTATTTT. It encodes CASSWGTEDTQYF.

This sequence joins TRBV9 and TRBJ1-2; 9 bases are shared with TRBD1. V lost 4 bases to trimming and J lost 8 bases; unmatched junction nucleotides: 12. This CDR3 comprises 15 residues. The V gene's germline CDR1 is SGDLS and CDR2 YYNGEE. The DNA for the CDR3 is TGTGCCAGCAGCCCCCCCGGGACAGGGCCGCCGGGCTACACCTTC. It codes for CASSPPGTGPPGYTF.

The CDR3: CSVDSGGETQFF. CDR3 bases: TGCAGCGTTGACTCCGGGGGAGAGACCCAGTTCTTC. The J gene is TRBJ2-1, the V gene TRBV29-1; possibly TRBD2 for D (6 bases). Trimming removed 3 bases at V and 13 bases at J, with 16 bases between. CDR3 length: 12 amino acids. Germline V lookup: CDR1 SQVTM, CDR2 ANQGSEA.

This clonotype has a handful of counts. The V call is TRBV20-1, the J call TRBJ2-7; 7 bases match TRBD1. The junction had 13 bases not matched to a gene; V was cut back by 1 base and J by 4 bases. Germline V gene sequence: CDR1 DFQATT, CDR2 SNEGSKA (reference sequence). There are 16 residues in the CDR3. The CDR3 DNA reads TGCAGTGCTAGAGGTCGTCCCGGGACAGCGCAATACGAGCAGTACTTC. Translating it yields CSARGRPGTAQYEQYF.

This clonotype has more than one count but fewer than ten. This sequence joins TRBV5-1 and TRBJ2-5; D gene unclear. Germline CDR1 reads SGHRS; CDR2 reads YFSETQ. CDR3 size: 15 residues. The V gene lost 0 bases and the J gene lost 4 bases, with 13 bases spanning the gap. Here the CDR3 reads CASSLVTEVGETQYF. CDR3 coding DNA: TGCGCCAGCAGCTTGGTTACAGAGGTGGGAGAGACCCAGTACTTC.

This clonotype was counted only a few times. The chain couples TRBV12-5 to TRBJ1-2; D is ambiguous. Germline lookup yields CDR1 LGHNT and CDR2 FRNRAP. The CDR3 extends over 12 amino acids. V was pared by 1 base and J by 4 bases, with 4 bases between. CDR3 protein: CASGLGAYGYTF. The DNA of the CDR3 is TGTGCTAGTGGTTTGGGCGCCTATGGCTACACCTTC.

The chain employs TRBV27 and TRBJ2-1; 11 positions agree with TRBD2. This CDR3 has 16 amino acids. Germline V gene sequence: CDR1 MNHEY, CDR2 SMNVEV (reference sequence). The V and J ends lost 2 bases and 6 bases, in that order; junction bases with no gene match: 6. This CDR3 is CASSLRPLAGVNEQFF. CDR3 DNA sequence: TGTGCCAGCAGTTTACGGCCACTAGCGGGGGTCAATGAGCAGTTCTTC.

The chain joins TRBV4-2 to TRBJ1-1; no firm D call. The germline V gene encodes CDR1 LGHNA and CDR2 YNFKEQ. Deletions cut 4 bases from V and 4 bases from J, with 7 bases between. The CDR3 consists of 12 residues. CDR3 sequence reads: CASSRPGTEAFF. Here the CDR3 DNA reads TGTGCCAGCAGCCGACCAGGCACTGAAGCTTTCTTT.

This clonotype has only a few counts. The V gene is TRBV28, the J gene TRBJ1-2, with TRBD1 matching 11 bases. Germline trimming cut 8 bases from V and 8 bases from J; bases unmatched to any gene: 10. This CDR3 has 14 residues. Germline V gene data show CDR1 as MDHEN and CDR2 as SYDVKM. CDR3 amino acids: CASCPLDRGRGYTF. CDR3 DNA: TGTGCCAGCTGCCCCTTGGACAGGGGGCGAGGCTACACCTTC.

This chain uses TRBV27 with TRBJ2-5; 9 positions agree with TRBD2. CDR1 is MNHEY, CDR2 SMNVEV, per germline (reference sequence). The J segment lost 11 bases and the V segment lost 8 bases, leaving 18 bases of the junction unmatched. The CDR3 is made up of 15 amino acids. CDR3 coding DNA: TGTGCCAGCTTCACTAGCGGGCACCCCTACAATGAGCAGTACTTC. This sequence encodes CASFTSGHPYNEQYF.